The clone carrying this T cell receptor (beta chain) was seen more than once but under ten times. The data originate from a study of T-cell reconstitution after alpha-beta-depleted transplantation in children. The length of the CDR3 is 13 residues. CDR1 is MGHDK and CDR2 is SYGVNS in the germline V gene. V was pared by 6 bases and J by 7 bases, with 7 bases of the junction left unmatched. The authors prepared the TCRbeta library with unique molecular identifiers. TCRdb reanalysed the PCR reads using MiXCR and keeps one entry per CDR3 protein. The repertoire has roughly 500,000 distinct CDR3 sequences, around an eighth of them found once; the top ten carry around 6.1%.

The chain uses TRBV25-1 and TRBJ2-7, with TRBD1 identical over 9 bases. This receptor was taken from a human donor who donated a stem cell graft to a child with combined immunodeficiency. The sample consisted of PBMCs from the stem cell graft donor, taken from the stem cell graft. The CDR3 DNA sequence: TGTGCCAGCAGCGGGACAGGGAGGAGTGAGCAGTACTTC. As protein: CASSGTGRSEQYF.